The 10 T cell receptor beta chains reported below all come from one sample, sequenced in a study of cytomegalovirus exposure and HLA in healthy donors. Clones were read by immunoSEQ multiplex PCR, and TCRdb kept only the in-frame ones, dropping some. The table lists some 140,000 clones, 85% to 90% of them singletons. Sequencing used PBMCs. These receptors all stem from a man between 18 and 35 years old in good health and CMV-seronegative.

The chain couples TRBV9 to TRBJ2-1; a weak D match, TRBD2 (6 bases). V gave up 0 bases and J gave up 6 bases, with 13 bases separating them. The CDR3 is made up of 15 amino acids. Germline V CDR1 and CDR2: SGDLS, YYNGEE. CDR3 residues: CASSVALGGGNEQFF. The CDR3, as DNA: TGTGCCAGCAGCGTAGCTCTGGGGGGAGGCAATGAGCAGTTCTTC.

The CDR3 loop is CATSWQGQGRSDTQYF. The DNA for the CDR3 is TGTGCCACCAGCTGGCAGGGGCAGGGAAGGTCAGATACGCAGTATTTT. The rearrangement joins TRBV15 to TRBJ2-3; possibly TRBD1 for D (6 bases). V lost 5 bases to trimming and J lost 4 bases, with 19 bases between them. The CDR3 spans 16 residues. CDR1 and CDR2 (germline): LNHNV, YYDKDF (reference sequence).

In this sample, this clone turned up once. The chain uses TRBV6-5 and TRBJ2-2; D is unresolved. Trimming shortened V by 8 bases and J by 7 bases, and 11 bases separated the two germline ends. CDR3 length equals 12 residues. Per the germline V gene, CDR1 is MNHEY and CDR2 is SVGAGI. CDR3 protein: CASCSRSGELFF. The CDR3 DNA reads TGTGCCAGCTGTAGTAGGAGCGGGGAGCTGTTTTTT.

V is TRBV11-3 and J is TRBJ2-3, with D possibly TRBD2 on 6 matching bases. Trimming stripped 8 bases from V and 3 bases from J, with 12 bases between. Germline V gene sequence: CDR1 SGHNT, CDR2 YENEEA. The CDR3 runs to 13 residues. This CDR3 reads CASATGATDTQYF. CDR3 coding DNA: TGTGCCAGCGCGACGGGAGCAACAGATACGCAGTATTTT.

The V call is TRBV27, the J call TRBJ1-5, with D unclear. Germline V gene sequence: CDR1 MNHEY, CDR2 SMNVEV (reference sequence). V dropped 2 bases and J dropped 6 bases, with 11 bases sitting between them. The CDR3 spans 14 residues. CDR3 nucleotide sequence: TGTGCCAGCAGTTTACGTTCCGGGTTTCAGCCCCAGCATTTT. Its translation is CASSLRSGFQPQHF.

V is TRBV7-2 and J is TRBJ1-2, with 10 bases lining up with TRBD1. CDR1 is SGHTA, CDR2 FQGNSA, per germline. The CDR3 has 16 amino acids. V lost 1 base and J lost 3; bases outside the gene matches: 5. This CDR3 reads CASSLGGTGVDYGYTF. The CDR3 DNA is TGTGCCAGCAGCTTAGGGGGGACAGGGGTGGACTATGGCTACACCTTC.

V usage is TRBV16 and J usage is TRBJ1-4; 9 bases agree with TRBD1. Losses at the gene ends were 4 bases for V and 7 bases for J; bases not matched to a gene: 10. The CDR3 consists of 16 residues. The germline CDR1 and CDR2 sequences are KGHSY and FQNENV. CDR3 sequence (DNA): TGTGCCAGCAGCCTATCCCCGGGACAGGGTGGTGAAAAACTGTTTTTT. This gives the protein CASSLSPGQGGEKLFF.

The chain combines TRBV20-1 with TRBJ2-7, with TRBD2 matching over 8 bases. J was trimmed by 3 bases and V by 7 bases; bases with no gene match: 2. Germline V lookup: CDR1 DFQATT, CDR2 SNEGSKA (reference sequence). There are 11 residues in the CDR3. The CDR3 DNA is TGCAGTGTTAGCGGGGACTACGAGCAGTACTTC. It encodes CSVSGDYEQYF.

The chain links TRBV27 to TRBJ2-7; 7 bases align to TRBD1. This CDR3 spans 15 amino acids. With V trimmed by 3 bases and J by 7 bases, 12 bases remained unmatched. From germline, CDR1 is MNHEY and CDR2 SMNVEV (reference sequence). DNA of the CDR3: TGTGCCAGCAGTTTTGGAACAGGGGCCCCTAGAGAGCAGTACTTC. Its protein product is CASSFGTGAPREQYF.

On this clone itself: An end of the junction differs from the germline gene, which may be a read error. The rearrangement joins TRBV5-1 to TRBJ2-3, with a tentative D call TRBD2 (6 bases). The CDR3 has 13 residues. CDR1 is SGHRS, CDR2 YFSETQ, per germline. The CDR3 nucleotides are TGCGCCAGCCGCTTAGCGGGCACAGATACGCAGTATTTT. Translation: CASRLAGTDTQYF.